The count of the clone carrying this T cell receptor (beta chain) is one. Its specificity is unknown. The sample comes from a study of cytomegalovirus exposure and HLA in healthy donors. Study background: T cells numbering around 180 million yielded more than 100 million unique TCR beta sequences in an earlier analysis.

General observations from the study: Among TCR beta chains of equal frequency, HLA-associated ones were more clonally expanded in a later analysis. Later analysis identified a missense DCLRE1C variant that was linked to TCR beta V- and J-gene trimming.

Germline CDR1 is SGHTA and CDR2 is FQGNSA. The CDR3 totals 15 residues. Germline trimming cut 6 bases from V and 6 bases from J; bases unmatched to any gene: 11. A multiplex PCR was run with 60 Vbeta primers and 13 Jbeta primers. Sequencing was performed with immunoSEQ multiplex PCR; in TCRdb, only in-frame clones are kept and a portion is missing. The sample has 150,000 to 200,000 clones, 60% to 80% seen once. The sequence derives from a man between 18 and 35 years old in good health and CMV-seropositive. The chain links TRBV7-2 to TRBJ2-1; TRBD2 matches at 7 bases. The material sequenced was PBMCs. The CDR3 DNA sequence: TGTGCCAGCAGGCCGGTAGCGGGTGGGGGCAATGAGCAGTTCTTC. The encoded protein is CASRPVAGGGNEQFF.